These T cell receptor beta chains were read from a single sample in a study of T cell responses to AZD1222 COVID-19 vaccine. The table came from immunoSEQ multiplex PCR; TCRdb's copy has only in-frame clones and leaves some out. The sample yields 200,000 to 250,000 clones, about 94% seen once. The sample was peripheral blood, taken 28 days after the second dose of the MenACWY control vaccine. All receptors derive from an adult who received the MenACWY meningococcal vaccine as a control. Both conserved end residues are part of each CDR3. A D gene is named only where the DNA matches it firmly. Rows give clone size only sometimes, using once, few, many, or a class for an expanded clone.

16 | TRBJ2-3 | . | TRBV4-1 | . | CASSQLNMGFPDTQYF | TGCGCCAGCAGCCAACTCAATATGGGTTTTCCAGATACGCAGTATTTT
14 | TRBJ1-6 | . | TRBV19 | . | CASSIWGPNSPLHF | TGTGCCAGTAGTATCTGGGGACCTAATTCACCCCTCCACTTT
14 | TRBJ1-6 | TRBD1 | TRBV6-5 | once | CASSLDRVASPLHF | TGTGCCAGCAGCTTAGACAGGGTGGCTTCACCCCTCCACTTT
16 | TRBJ2-2 | TRBD1 | TRBV4-1 | . | CASSQEGQTNTGELFF | TGCGCCAGCAGCCAAGAGGGACAGACGAACACCGGGGAGCTGTTTTTT
13 | TRBJ2-7 | . | TRBV28 | . | CASCRDIAYEQYF | TGTGCCAGCTGCCGCGACATAGCCTACGAGCAGTACTTC
13 | TRBJ2-7 | . | TRBV11-3 | . | CASSPGGDGEQYF | TGTGCCAGCAGCCCTGGCGGGGATGGCGAGCAGTACTTC
16 | TRBJ1-5 | . | TRBV2 | . | CASSVAHRGGNQPQHF | TGTGCCAGCAGTGTGGCACACCGGGGCGGCAATCAGCCCCAGCATTTT
15 | TRBJ1-5 | TRBD1 | TRBV6-5 | . | CASSFGTGSNQPQHF | TGTGCCAGCAGTTTTGGGACAGGTTCTAATCAGCCCCAGCATTTT
15 | TRBJ1-5 | . | TRBV28 | . | CASNTIGRGNQPQHF | TGTGCCAGCAACACGATTGGCAGGGGCAATCAGCCCCAGCATTTT
16 | TRBJ1-2 | . | TRBV28 | . | CASRAEDLAGDDGYTF | TGTGCCAGCAGGGCCGAGGATTTGGCAGGGGACGATGGCTACACCTTC
15 | TRBJ2-1 | . | TRBV5-8 | . | CASSSDRSGFIEQFF | TGTGCCAGCAGCTCCGACAGGTCCGGTTTTATTGAGCAGTTCTTC
12 | TRBJ2-7 | . | TRBV23-1 | . | CASSLLKGEQYF | TGCGCCAGCAGTCTACTTAAGGGGGAGCAGTACTTC
15 | TRBJ2-5 | TRBD2 | TRBV30 | . | CAWSSGGAILETQYF | TGTGCCTGGAGTAGCGGGGGGGCAATTTTAGAGACCCAGTACTTC
13 | TRBJ2-7 | . | TRBV28 | . | CASKGGDSYEQYF | TGTGCCAGCAAAGGCGGGGATTCCTACGAGCAGTACTTC
13 | TRBJ2-5 | . | TRBV9 | . | CASSTEGRETQYF | TGTGCCAGCAGCACAGAAGGGAGAGAGACCCAGTACTTC
14 | TRBJ1-4 | . | TRBV18 | . | CASSPGQATEKLFF | TGTGCCAGCTCACCAGGGCAGGCGACGGAAAAACTGTTTTTT
15 | TRBJ1-2 | TRBD1 | TRBV6-6 | . | CASSGTGVPFYGYTF | TGTGCCAGCTCCGGGACAGGGGTCCCCTTTTATGGCTACACCTTC
15 | TRBJ2-7 | TRBD2 | TRBV6-5 | . | CASSYGTSVSYEQYF | TGTGCCAGCAGTTACGGGACTAGCGTGTCCTACGAGCAGTACTTC
13 | TRBJ2-2 | TRBD1 | TRBV5-4 | . | CASSSGGAGELFF | TGTGCCAGCAGTTCAGGGGGCGCCGGGGAGCTGTTTTTT
18 | TRBJ2-3 | TRBD2 | TRBV27 | . | CASSPNTRTSGGTDTQYF | TGTGCCAGCAGTCCTAACACCAGGACTAGCGGGGGGACAGATACGCAGTATTTT
13 | TRBJ1-1 | . | TRBV10-3 | . | CAIRRVDSTEAFF | TGTGCCATCAGGAGAGTGGACAGCACTGAAGCTTTCTTT
17 | TRBJ2-3 | . | TRBV28 | . | CASNSPQGGSGTDTQYF | TGTGCCAGCAACTCCCCCCAAGGGGGGAGTGGCACAGATACGCAGTATTTT
12 | TRBJ2-7 | TRBD1 | TRBV2 | . | CASTGDSYEQYF | TGTGCCAGCACCGGGGACAGCTACGAGCAGTACTTC
13 | TRBJ1-1 | . | TRBV19 | . | CASSIRGPPEAFF | TGTGCCAGTAGTATAAGAGGGCCCCCTGAAGCTTTCTTT
15 | TRBJ1-2 | TRBD1 | TRBV3-1/TRBV3-2 | . | CASSQASGQGYGYTF | TGTGCCAGCAGCCAAGCCTCGGGACAGGGTTATGGCTACACCTTC
15 | TRBJ1-5 | . | TRBV9 | . | CASSVGADSNQPQHF | TGTGCCAGCAGCGTAGGGGCCGATAGCAATCAGCCCCAGCATTTT
15 | TRBJ1-2 | . | TRBV28 | once | CASSFFPRTNYGYTF | TGTGCCAGCAGTTTCTTCCCCAGGACTAACTATGGCTACACCTTC
17 | TRBJ1-5 | TRBD1 | TRBV28 | . | CATNPLGQGATYQPQHF | TGTGCCACCAATCCCCTGGGGCAGGGGGCAACGTATCAGCCCCAGCATTTT
14 | TRBJ2-1 | . | TRBV27 | . | CASSLRLAGNEQFF | TGTGCCAGCAGTTTAAGATTAGCCGGCAATGAGCAGTTCTTC
12 | TRBJ1-2 | . | TRBV28 | . | CASSPLPGGYTF | TGTGCCAGCAGCCCCTTGCCGGGGGGCTACACCTTC
15 | TRBJ2-7 | . | TRBV19 | . | CASSHYRDKGDEQYF | TGTGCCAGTAGCCACTATCGGGACAAGGGGGACGAGCAGTACTTC
13 | TRBJ2-2 | TRBD1 | TRBV7-2 | . | CASSLADRAQLFF | TGTGCCAGCAGCTTAGCGGACAGGGCTCAGCTGTTTTTT
15 | TRBJ2-7 | TRBD1 | TRBV6-5 | . | CASRPPGQGAWEQYF | TGTGCCAGCAGACCCCCGGGACAGGGGGCTTGGGAGCAGTACTTC
14 | TRBJ1-5 | . | TRBV18 | . | CASSPQGGSQPQHF | TGTGCCAGCTCACCACAGGGTGGAAGTCAGCCCCAGCATTTT
15 | TRBJ2-1 | TRBD2 | TRBV4-1 | . | CASSQLAGVGNEQFF | TGCGCCAGCAGCCAACTAGCGGGGGTGGGCAATGAGCAGTTCTTC
14 | TRBJ2-1 | TRBD2 | TRBV2 | . | CASRPTSGENEQFF | TGTGCCAGCAGGCCGACTAGCGGGGAAAATGAGCAGTTCTTC
16 | TRBJ1-1 | . | TRBV4-2 | . | CASSQDAGGGNTEAFF | TGTGCCAGCAGCCAAGATGCGGGAGGGGGGAACACTGAAGCTTTCTTT
17 | TRBJ2-3 | . | TRBV2 | . | CASSEFPTDGGTDTQYF | TGTGCCAGCAGTGAGTTTCCCACTGATGGTGGCACAGATACGCAGTATTTT
13 | TRBJ2-1 | . | TRBV12-3/TRBV12-4 | . | CASRGGGPNEQFF | TGTGCCAGCAGAGGGGGGGGCCCTAATGAGCAGTTCTTC
12 | TRBJ2-3 | . | TRBV21-1 | . | CMETGNADTQYF | TGTATGGAGACAGGGAACGCAGATACGCAGTATTTT
12 | TRBJ2-7 | . | TRBV19 | once | CASSTGHYEQYF | TGTGCCAGTAGTACGGGGCATTACGAGCAGTACTTC